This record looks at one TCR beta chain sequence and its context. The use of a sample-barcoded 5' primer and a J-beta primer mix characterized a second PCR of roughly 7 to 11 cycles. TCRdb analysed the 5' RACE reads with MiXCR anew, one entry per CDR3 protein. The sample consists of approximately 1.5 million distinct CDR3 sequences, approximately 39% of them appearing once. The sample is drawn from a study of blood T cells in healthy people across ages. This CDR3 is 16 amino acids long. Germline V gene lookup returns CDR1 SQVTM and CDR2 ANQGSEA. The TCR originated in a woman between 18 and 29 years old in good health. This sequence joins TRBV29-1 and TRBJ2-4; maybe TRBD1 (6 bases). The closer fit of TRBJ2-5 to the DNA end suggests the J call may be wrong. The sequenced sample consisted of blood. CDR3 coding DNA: TGCAGCGTTGAAGATACAGCAGGGGCCAGACAAGAGACCCAGTACTTC. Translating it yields CSVEDTAGARQETQYF.